This T cell receptor (beta chain) is from a study of a mutant IDH1 vaccine in newly diagnosed glioma. Whole-study results and caveats: Changes in top peripheral clonotypes did not appear linked to pseudoprogression.

A note on this clone: Antigen: not known.

The CDR3 is made up of 11 amino acids. From germline, CDR1 is SGHRS and CDR2 YFSETQ. V lost 5 bases to trimming and J lost 5 bases, with 7 bases between them. Time point specified: week 5, during vaccination. A 20-mer mutant IDH1 peptide at 300 ug was injected subcutaneously with topical imiquimod. Libraries were prepared by immunoSEQ multiplex PCR; TCRdb keeps only in-frame clonotypes and omits some of them. The sample lists 56,000 or so clones, about three quarters occurring once. The origin of this receptor is a woman in her thirties or forties with glioma. The V gene is TRBV5-1, the J gene TRBJ2-5; D is perhaps TRBD2 (5 bases). Specimen: PBMCs, collected from a glioma patient whose treatment included an IDH1 peptide vaccine. CDR3 protein: CASRLGETQYF. CDR3 in DNA: TGCGCCAGCAGACTAGGGGAGACCCAGTACTTC.